The rows below give T cell receptor beta chains drawn from one sample of a study. TCRdb fed the 5' RACE reads into MiXCR, producing one record per CDR3 protein. The table has 35,000 to 50,000 distinct CDR3 sequences, approximately 28% seen once. The sequencing input was tumor-infiltrating memory CD4+ T cells sorted from the breast tumor. The receptors were sampled from a female donor with breast cancer. Each CDR3 is given with its conserved first and last residue. The order of the fields is V gene, D gene, J gene, clone size, CDR3 protein, CDR3 DNA. A D gene is named only where the DNA matches it firmly. A clone size is listed for some rows: how often the clone was seen (once, few, many), or a class if it is expanded.

>TRBV24-1|NA|TRBJ2-5|NA
CATSDLGQGQETQYF
TGTGCCACCAGTGATTTGGGGCAGGGTCAAGAGACCCAGTACTTC
>TRBV9|NA|TRBJ1-4|NA
CASSARGPNEKLFF
TGTGCCAGCAGCGCACGGGGCCCGAATGAAAAACTGTTTTTT
>TRBV4-3|NA|TRBJ2-7|few
CASSPDGQLAYEQYF
TGCGCCAGCAGCCCTGACGGACAACTAGCCTACGAGCAGTACTTC
>TRBV6-1|NA|TRBJ2-1|NA
CASYSRTGGIGEQFF
TGTGCCAGCTACTCCCGCACCGGAGGGATCGGTGAGCAGTTCTTC
>TRBV6-5|TRBD1|TRBJ2-7|many
CASRPGQKYF
TGTGCCAGCAGACCGGGACAGAAGTACTTC
>TRBV27|TRBD1|TRBJ2-5|once
CASSSGTGGVETQYF
TGTGCCAGCAGCTCCGGGACAGGGGGCGTCGAGACCCAGTACTTC
>TRBV6-2/TRBV6-3|NA|TRBJ2-7|few
CASISVADPSYEQYF
TGTGCCAGCATTTCGGTGGCAGACCCATCCTACGAGCAGTACTTC
>TRBV10-3|TRBD1|TRBJ1-6|few
CAISDEGARYNSPLHF
TGTGCCATCAGTGACGAGGGGGCGCGTTATAATTCACCCCTCCACTTT
>TRBV2|NA|TRBJ2-7|few
CASSEAGVTYEQYF
TGTGCCAGCAGTGAAGCCGGCGTTACCTACGAGCAGTACTTC
>TRBV5-5|TRBD1|TRBJ1-1|NA
CASSGQVNTEAFF
TGTGCCAGCAGCGGACAGGTGAACACTGAAGCTTTCTTT
>TRBV12-3/TRBV12-4|NA|TRBJ1-1|medium-sized
CASSDRRTRGIEAFF
TGTGCCAGCAGCGACCGAAGGACGCGAGGCATTGAAGCTTTCTTT
>TRBV5-1|TRBD1|TRBJ1-4|NA
CAGSLQSGQHEKLFF
TGCGCCGGCAGCTTGCAATCGGGACAGCATGAAAAACTGTTTTTT
>TRBV5-6|NA|TRBJ2-7|NA
CASSFEEQYF
TGTGCCAGCAGCTTTGAAGAGCAGTACTTC
>TRBV3-1|TRBD1|TRBJ1-1|NA
CASRQGTEAFF
TGTGCCAGCCGACAGGGAACTGAAGCTTTCTTT
>TRBV27|NA|TRBJ1-4|many
CASSPDRGGRDEKLFF
TGTGCCAGCAGTCCAGACCGGGGGGGTAGAGATGAAAAACTGTTTTTT
>TRBV6-2/TRBV6-3|NA|TRBJ1-1|NA
CASSYGKGRGEAFF
TGTGCCAGCAGTTACGGGAAAGGGCGGGGTGAAGCTTTCTTT
>TRBV20-1|NA|TRBJ1-5|medium-sized
CSAANRGHINQPQHF
TGCAGTGCTGCGAATCGGGGACATATCAATCAGCCCCAGCATTTT
>TRBV11-2|NA|TRBJ1-6|many
CASSRDDNSPLHF
TGTGCCAGCAGTCGGGACGATAATTCACCCCTCCACTTT
>TRBV27|TRBD2|TRBJ2-7|few
CASRLAGVGTYEQYF
TGTGCCAGCAGGTTAGCGGGAGTGGGGACTTACGAGCAGTACTTC
>TRBV7-9|TRBD2|TRBJ2-1|NA
CASSPPGGPDNEQFF
TGTGCCAGCAGCCCCCCGGGAGGGCCAGACAATGAGCAGTTCTTC
>TRBV6-1|NA|TRBJ1-5|NA
CASSVSGQNNQPQHF
TGTGCCAGCAGTGTATCCGGGCAGAACAATCAGCCCCAGCATTTT
>TRBV6-1|NA|TRBJ2-3|many
CASSASKGRGADTQYF
TGTGCCAGCAGTGCCTCGAAAGGCAGGGGCGCAGATACGCAGTATTTT
>TRBV27|NA|TRBJ2-1|NA
CASSPRAGVFYNEQFF
TGTGCCAGCAGTCCCCGGGCAGGCGTTTTCTACAATGAGCAGTTCTTC
>TRBV20-1|NA|TRBJ2-5|NA
CSARRPWGQETQYF
TGCAGTGCTAGGAGGCCTTGGGGCCAAGAGACCCAGTACTTC
>TRBV9|TRBD1|TRBJ2-2|few
CASSVGQGTGELFF
TGTGCCAGCAGCGTCGGACAGGGAACCGGGGAGCTGTTTTTT
>TRBV6-5|NA|TRBJ2-5|many
CASSYRDGRETQYF
TGTGCCAGCAGTTATCGGGACGGACGGGAGACCCAGTACTTC
>TRBV30|NA|TRBJ2-7|NA
CAWRGKSLAISYEQYF
TGTGCCTGGAGGGGGAAAAGTCTTGCCATTAGCTACGAGCAGTACTTC
>TRBV4-1|NA|TRBJ2-2|NA
CASSGGEGTGELFF
TGCGCCAGCAGCGGAGGCGAGGGAACCGGGGAGCTGTTTTTT
>TRBV6-5|TRBD2|TRBJ2-3|few
CASSYGQGLAGTTDTQYF
TGTGCCAGCAGTTACGGTCAGGGACTAGCGGGGACCACAGATACGCAGTATTTT
>TRBV5-5|NA|TRBJ1-1|few
CASSLVFGRALNTEAFF
TGTGCCAGCAGCTTGGTATTTGGCAGGGCACTGAACACTGAAGCTTTCTTT
>TRBV12-3/TRBV12-4|TRBD2|TRBJ2-3|few
CASSFGTISTDTQYF
TGTGCCAGCAGTTTTGGGACTATCAGCACAGATACGCAGTATTTT
>TRBV9|TRBD1|TRBJ2-3|NA
CASNSRTGPDTQYF
TGTGCCAGCAACTCCCGGACAGGGCCAGATACGCAGTATTTT
>TRBV15|NA|TRBJ2-5|NA
CATSRDQGGETQYF
TGTGCCACCAGCAGAGATCAGGGAGGAGAGACCCAGTACTTC
>TRBV27|NA|TRBJ2-4|NA
CASSPRARRNIQYF
TGTGCCAGCAGTCCTCGGGCGCGGCGAAACATTCAGTACTTC
>TRBV6-5|NA|TRBJ1-6|many
CASSLTDSNYSPLHF
TGTGCCAGCAGCCTTACGGACAGTAACTATTCACCCCTCCACTTT
>TRBV20-1|TRBD2|TRBJ2-3|few
CSQLAGVADTQYF
TGCAGCCAACTAGCGGGGGTTGCAGATACGCAGTATTTT
>TRBV12-3/TRBV12-4|TRBD1|TRBJ2-7|few
CASSSPKDREFEQYF
TGTGCCAGCAGTTCTCCTAAGGACAGGGAGTTCGAGCAGTACTTC
>TRBV4-3|NA|TRBJ2-2|NA
CASSQTGTGELFF
TGCGCCAGCAGCCAAACCGGAACCGGGGAGCTGTTTTTT
>TRBV5-1|TRBD1|TRBJ1-6|few
CASSLESGGNSPLHF
TGCGCCAGCAGCTTGGAGTCAGGGGGTAATTCACCCCTCCACTTT
>TRBV18|TRBD2|TRBJ2-3|few
CASSRTSIGTDTQYF
TGTGCCAGCTCACGGACTAGCATTGGCACAGATACGCAGTATTTT
>TRBV20-1|NA|TRBJ2-7|few
CSARPFRGSSYEQYF
TGCAGTGCTAGACCCTTCCGGGGGAGCTCCTACGAGCAGTACTTC
>TRBV5-1|NA|TRBJ2-1|many
CASSRSPETARGGEQFF
TGCGCCAGCAGCCGAAGCCCCGAGACAGCCCGTGGGGGGGAGCAGTTCTTC
>TRBV29-1|TRBD1|TRBJ2-7|NA
CSVVRGFSYEQYF
TGCAGCGTTGTCAGGGGGTTCTCCTACGAGCAGTACTTC
>TRBV9|TRBD1|TRBJ1-5|many
CASSRTGQSNQPQHF
TGTGCCAGCAGCAGGACAGGGCAGAGCAATCAGCCCCAGCATTTT
>TRBV18|NA|TRBJ1-5|NA
CASSPDTDWPQHF
TGTGCCAGCTCACCGGACACCGATTGGCCCCAGCATTTT
>TRBV6-5|TRBD1|TRBJ1-1|few
CASSYWDRGRGAFF
TGTGCCAGCAGTTATTGGGACAGGGGGCGAGGGGCTTTCTTT
>TRBV6-5|NA|TRBJ2-3|NA
CASSYSMLRKAPTDTQYF
TGTGCCAGCAGTTACTCGATGTTGCGGAAGGCGCCCACAGATACGCAGTATTTT
>TRBV5-8|TRBD2|TRBJ2-5|few
CASSLRLAGEETQYF
TGTGCCAGCAGCTTGCGACTAGCGGGGGAAGAGACCCAGTACTTC
>TRBV2|NA|TRBJ2-1|few
CASSDPGVSYNEQFF
TGTGCCAGCAGTGATCCGGGAGTCTCCTACAATGAGCAGTTCTTC
>TRBV5-1|TRBD2|TRBJ2-7|NA
CASSWVGLARNEQYF
TGCGCCAGCAGCTGGGTCGGACTAGCGAGAAACGAGCAGTACTTC
>TRBV27|NA|TRBJ2-7|NA
CAVGGGSGYEQYF
TGTGCCGTGGGTGGGGGCAGCGGCTACGAGCAGTACTTC
>TRBV7-2|TRBD2|TRBJ2-7|few
CASSQKRSGGEQYF
TGTGCCAGCAGCCAGAAACGTAGCGGGGGGGAGCAGTACTTC
>TRBV7-3|NA|TRBJ1-1|NA
CASSRSPGEAEAFF
TGTGCCAGCAGCCGATCACCGGGGGAGGCTGAAGCTTTCTTT
>TRBV4-2|TRBD1|TRBJ1-3|few
CASSQRQGAGNTIYF
TGTGCCAGCAGCCAAAGACAGGGGGCCGGAAACACCATATATTTT